Shown below are 20 T cell receptor beta chains from a single sample sequenced in a study of CD8+ T cells in alopecia areata (dated by TCRdb to the late 2010s). Library method: the immunoSEQ multiplex PCR assay. To provide template for TCR sequencing, every sample had RNA extracted and reverse transcribed into cDNA. TCRdb obtained this table from immuneACCESS and retained in-frame rearrangements with V and J assigned. These tables miss some clones; where compared with another copy, unresolved V genes account for less than half of the shortfall, and the remainder is unexplained. Here the sample has 120,000 or so clones; 55% to 70% occur a single time. Around 3% of the sample is held by the ten biggest clonotypes. Sequencing was performed on CD4+ T cells sorted from blood. The receptors here all came from a human donor in good health.

This clone showed up just once. This CDR3 is also generated by other DNA sequences in the sample. V is TRBV29-1 and J is TRBJ2-5; TRBD2 matches 7 bases. The V gene's germline CDR1 is SQVTM and CDR2 ANQGSEA. This CDR3 contains 12 residues. V dropped 4 bases and J dropped 5; count of bases not matched to a gene: 4. The CDR3 region is CSVVWGGETQYF. Here the CDR3 DNA reads TGCAGCGTTGTTTGGGGGGGGGAGACCCAGTACTTC.

This clone has a handful of counts. The CDR3 region is CASSIGKSSYEQYF. In DNA form, the CDR3 reads TGCGCCAGCTCAATAGGAAAAAGCTCCTACGAGCAGTACTTC. The chain couples TRBV4-1 to TRBJ2-7; the D is unclear. Per the germline V gene, CDR1 is MGHRA and CDR2 is YSYEKL. This CDR3 comprises 14 residues. V lost 8 bases and J lost 0, with 14 bases in between.

V and J are TRBV6-5 and TRBJ2-7; D might be TRBD1 (5 bases). CDR3 length equals 11 residues. The V end was cut by 5 bases, the J end by 10 bases, with 12 bases between. Germline CDR1 reads MNHEY; CDR2 reads SVGAGI. In DNA form, the CDR3 reads TGTGCCAGCAGTAGCCAGGGCAGACAGTACTTC. Translating gives CASSSQGRQYF.

The chain uses TRBV4-1 and TRBJ2-5; D possibly corresponds to TRBD2 (7 bases). V shed 6 bases and J shed 5 bases, with 19 bases lying between them. The length of the CDR3 is 15 residues. Per germline, CDR1 MGHRA and CDR2 YSYEKL. The CDR3 bases are TGCGCCAGCAGGGGCGAGGGGGGGGCAGAGGAGACCCAGTACTTC. Encoded protein: CASRGEGGAEETQYF.

This chain uses TRBV18 with TRBJ2-7; D unclear. Germline CDR1 reads KGHSH; CDR2 reads LQKENI. The CDR3 has 14 amino acids. V gave up 2 bases and J gave up 1 base, with 9 bases separating them. Written as DNA, the CDR3 is TGTGCCAGCTCACCAGGTTCACCGTCCTACGAGCAGTACTTC. Its protein product is CASSPGSPSYEQYF. The variable domain in full, completed from reference TRBV18 and TRBJ2-7, reads NAGVMQNPRHLVRRRGQEARLRCSPMKGHSHVYWYRQLPEEGLKFMVYLQKENIIDESGMPKERFSAEFPKEGPSILRIQQVVRGDSAAYFCASSPGSPSYEQYFGPGTRLTVT.

The chain carries TRBV6-5 and TRBJ1-1; D possibly corresponds to TRBD1 (6 bases). Deletions cut 0 bases from V and 8 bases from J, with 16 bases between. The CDR3 extends over 15 amino acids. Germline loops: CDR1 MNHEY, CDR2 SVGAGI. CDR3 sequence reads: CASSYSPGAQPEAFF. Here the CDR3 DNA reads TGTGCCAGCAGTTACTCCCCGGGGGCCCAGCCCGAAGCTTTCTTT.

For the CDR3, the DNA is TGTGCCATCAGTGAGTCGACAGGAGGCAGCTATGGCTACACCTTC. Amino acids: CAISESTGGSYGYTF. This chain joins TRBV10-3 and TRBJ1-2; D might be TRBD1 (6 bases). CDR1 is ENHRY, CDR2 SYGVKD, per germline. CDR3 size: 15 residues. The V and J ends lost 0 bases and 4 bases respectively, with 12 bases between them.

Notes on this clone: A read error may produce the germline difference seen at one junction end. The rearrangement uses TRBV7-2 and TRBJ1-1; no clear D. Germline loops: CDR1 SGHTA, CDR2 FQGNSA. This CDR3 has 14 residues. CDR3 residues: CASSYFAPNTKAFF. The DNA of the CDR3 is TGTGCCAGCAGCTATTTTGCGCCGAACACTAAAGCTTTCTTT. The full variable domain, in which reference TRBV7-2 and TRBJ1-1 provide the parts outside the CDR3, is GAGVSQSPSNKVTEKGKDVELRCDPISGHTALYWYRQSLGQGLEFLIYFQGNSAPDKSGLPSDRFSAERTGGSVSTLTIQRTQQEDSAVYLCASSYFAPNTKAFFGQGTRLTVV.

V and J are TRBV30 and TRBJ1-2, with D possibly matching TRBD1 (6 bases). Germline V gives CDR1 GTSNPN, CDR2 SVGIG (reference sequence). The CDR3 has 13 residues. V lost 0 bases and J 2 bases, leaving 7 bases between the germline ends. Written as DNA, the CDR3 is TGTGCCTGGAGTGTTACAGGGAACTATGGCTACACCTTC. Translated, it gives CAWSVTGNYGYTF.

The V and J genes are TRBV2 and TRBJ2-7; a weak D match, TRBD2 (5 bases). Germline V CDR1 and CDR2: SNHLY, FYNNEI. The ends were cut back, 1 base at V and 6 bases at J, with 13 bases in the middle. The CDR3 loop spans 14 amino acids. The CDR3, as DNA: TGTGCCAGCAGTGAAGGCAGAGGGTTGGGCGAGCAGTACTTC. It codes for CASSEGRGLGEQYF.

This clone occurred once. The J gene is TRBJ1-1, the V gene TRBV6-5; TRBD1 is a possible D gene (5 bases). The CDR3 spans 16 residues. V lost 2 bases to trimming and J lost 1 base, with 14 bases between them. Germline CDR1 MNHEY, CDR2 SVGAGI. The CDR3 loop reads CASSYITGQGNTEAFF. The CDR3 nucleotides are TGTGCCAGCAGTTACATAACCGGCCAGGGGAACACTGAAGCTTTCTTT.

The chain uses TRBV18 and TRBJ1-1, with 9 bases fitting TRBD1. The V gene end was trimmed by 3 bases and the J gene end by 3 bases; junction bases not matched to a gene: 8. CDR3 length equals 16 residues. Looked up from germline, CDR1 is KGHSH and CDR2 is LQKENI. The CDR3 sequence: CASSPSRTGEDTEAFF. The CDR3 DNA reads TGTGCCAGCTCACCGTCTAGGACAGGGGAGGACACTGAAGCTTTCTTT.

The genes are TRBV29-1 and TRBJ2-7, with TRBD1 identical over 8 bases. The CDR3 sequence is 14 residues long. The V gene end was trimmed by 6 bases and the J gene end by 2 bases; junction bases not matched to a gene: 9. Germline CDR1 SQVTM, CDR2 ANQGSEA. In DNA form, the CDR3 reads TGCAGCGTCACCAAGGACAGGGCCCCCTACGAGCAGTACTTC. This encodes CSVTKDRAPYEQYF.

This clone came up a few times. The V and J genes are TRBV29-1 and TRBJ2-7; D is perhaps TRBD1 (6 bases). The length of the CDR3 is 13 residues. The V gene lost 6 bases and the J gene lost 0 bases, with 12 bases spanning the gap. CDR1 is SQVTM and CDR2 is ANQGSEA in the germline V gene. The CDR3 sequence: CSVRTASSYEQYF. The CDR3 nucleotides are TGCAGCGTACGGACAGCCAGCTCCTACGAGCAGTACTTC.

This sequence joins TRBV6-6 and TRBJ1-1; D call uncertain. There are 14 residues in the CDR3. Between the trimmed V and J ends, which lost 6 bases and 1 base, there was a span of 12 bases. Per the germline V gene, CDR1 is MNHNY and CDR2 is SVGAGI (reference sequence). As DNA, the CDR3 is TGTGCCAGCAGCTCCGGACTGAAGAACACTGAAGCTTTCTTT. Translation: CASSSGLKNTEAFF.

The chain recombines TRBV6-5 with TRBJ1-2, with D perhaps TRBD1 (5 bases). Trimming cost V 8 bases and J 4 bases, with 8 bases left between them. CDR3 length: 11 residues. Germline loops: CDR1 MNHEY, CDR2 SVGAGI. The CDR3 reads CASGGGYGYTF. The CDR3 DNA is TGTGCCAGCGGGGGAGGCTATGGCTACACCTTC.

The chain combines TRBV9 with TRBJ2-7; D not resolved. In germline, CDR1 is SGDLS, CDR2 YYNGEE. The CDR3 is 15 residues long. Trimming took off 0 bases at V and 7 bases at J, with 17 bases between the two ends. The CDR3 here is CASSVGIRTLREQYF. Written as DNA, the CDR3 is TGTGCCAGCAGCGTAGGTATCAGGACCCTTAGGGAGCAGTACTTC.

This clone occurred a few times. J is TRBJ1-4 and V is TRBV18; 8 nucleotides agree with TRBD1. The J segment lost 12 bases and the V segment lost 6 bases, leaving 15 bases of the junction unmatched. Germline CDR1 is KGHSH and CDR2 is LQKENI. The CDR3 sequence is 15 residues long. CDR3 protein: CASSQQGDRLSQLFF. The CDR3 DNA sequence: TGTGCCAGCTCTCAACAAGGGGACAGGTTGAGTCAACTGTTTTTT.

The chain is built from TRBV1 and TRBJ1-2. TRBV1 counts as a pseudogene. This CDR3 contains 18 residues. CDR3: CTSSRPGEAGRRDSGYTF. CDR3 bases: TGCACCAGCAGCCGCCCAGGGGAGGCAGGGCGAAGGGATTCTGGCTACACCTTC.

This clone was detected only a few times. J is TRBJ2-5 and V is TRBV23-1; D is undetermined. Being an ORF, TRBV23-1 has a function that is uncertain. V lost 6 bases to trimming and J lost 0 bases, with 14 bases between them. The length of the CDR3 is 15 residues. The CDR3 loop reads CASRSGRSDQETQYF. The CDR3 bases are TGCGCCAGCAGGTCCGGGCGGAGCGACCAAGAGACCCAGTACTTC.